The T cell receptor beta chain under discussion was sequenced for a study of CD8 T cells in ankylosing spondylitis. TCRdb recomputed calls from the 5' RACE reads with MiXCR, one row per CDR3 protein. The repertoire holds fewer than 200,000 distinct CDR3 sequences, with around a sixth as singletons. Germline V gene data show CDR1 as MNHNS and CDR2 as SASEGT. V was clipped by 2 bases and J by 5 bases, with 7 bases between them. The CDR3 is 13 amino acids. This receptor was obtained from a male donor aged 5 to 30 with ankylosing spondylitis or in good health (not recorded which). This chain links TRBV6-1 with TRBJ2-1; D is ambiguous. Sample: blood, either unsorted or a sorted T cell fraction (not recorded which). The CDR3 spells CASSERRNNEQFF. The DNA for the CDR3 is TGTGCCAGCAGTGAACGACGGAACAATGAGCAGTTCTTC.